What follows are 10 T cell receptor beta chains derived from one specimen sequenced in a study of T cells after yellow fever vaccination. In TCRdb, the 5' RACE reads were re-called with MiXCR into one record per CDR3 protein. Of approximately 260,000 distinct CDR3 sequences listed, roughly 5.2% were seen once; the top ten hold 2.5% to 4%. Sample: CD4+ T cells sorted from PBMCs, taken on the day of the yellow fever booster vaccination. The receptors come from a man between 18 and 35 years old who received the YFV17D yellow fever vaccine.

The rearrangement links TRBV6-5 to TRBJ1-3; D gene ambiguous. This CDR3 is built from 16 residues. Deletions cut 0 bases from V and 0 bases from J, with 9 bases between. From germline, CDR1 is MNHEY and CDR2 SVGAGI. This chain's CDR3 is CASSYSSVSSGNTIYF. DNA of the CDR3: TGTGCCAGCAGTTACTCTTCAGTTAGCTCTGGAAACACCATATATTTT.

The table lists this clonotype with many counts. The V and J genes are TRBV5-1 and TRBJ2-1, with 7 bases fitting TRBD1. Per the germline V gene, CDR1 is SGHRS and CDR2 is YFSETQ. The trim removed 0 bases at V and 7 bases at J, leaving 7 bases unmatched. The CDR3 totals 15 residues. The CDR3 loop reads CASSLVGDSRNEQFF. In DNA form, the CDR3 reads TGCGCCAGCAGCTTGGTGGGGGACAGCCGGAATGAGCAGTTCTTC. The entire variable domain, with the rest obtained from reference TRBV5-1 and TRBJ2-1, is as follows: KAGVTQTPRYLIKTRGQQVTLSCSPISGHRSVSWYQQTPGQGLQFLFEYFSETQRNKGNFPGRFSGRQFSNSRSEMNVSTLELGDSALYLCASSLVGDSRNEQFFGPGTRLTVL.

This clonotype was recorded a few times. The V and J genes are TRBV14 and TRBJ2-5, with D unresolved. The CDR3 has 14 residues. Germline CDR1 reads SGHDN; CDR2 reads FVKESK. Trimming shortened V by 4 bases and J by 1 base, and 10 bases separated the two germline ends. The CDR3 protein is CASSPPSVQETQYF. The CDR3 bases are TGTGCCAGCAGCCCTCCCTCAGTCCAAGAGACCCAGTACTTC.

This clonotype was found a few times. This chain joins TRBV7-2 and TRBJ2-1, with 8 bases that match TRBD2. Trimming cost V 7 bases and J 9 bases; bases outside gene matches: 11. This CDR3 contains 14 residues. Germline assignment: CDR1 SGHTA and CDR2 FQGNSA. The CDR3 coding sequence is TGTGCCAGCAATTTCCGGGGGGGGATACGTGAGCAGTTCTTC. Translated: CASNFRGGIREQFF.

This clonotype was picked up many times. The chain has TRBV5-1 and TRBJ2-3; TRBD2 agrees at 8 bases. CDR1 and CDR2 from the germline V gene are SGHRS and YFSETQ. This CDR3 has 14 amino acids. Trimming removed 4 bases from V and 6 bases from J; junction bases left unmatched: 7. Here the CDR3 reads CASSPGTRVDTQYF. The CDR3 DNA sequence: TGCGCCAGCAGCCCCGGGACTAGGGTCGATACGCAGTATTTT.

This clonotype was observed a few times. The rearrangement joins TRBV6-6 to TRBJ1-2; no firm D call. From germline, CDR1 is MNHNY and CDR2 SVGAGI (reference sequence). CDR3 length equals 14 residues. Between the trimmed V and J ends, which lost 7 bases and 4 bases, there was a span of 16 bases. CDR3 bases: TGTGCCAGCACCTATGAGGTGGGCTTCTATGGCTACACCTTC. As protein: CASTYEVGFYGYTF.

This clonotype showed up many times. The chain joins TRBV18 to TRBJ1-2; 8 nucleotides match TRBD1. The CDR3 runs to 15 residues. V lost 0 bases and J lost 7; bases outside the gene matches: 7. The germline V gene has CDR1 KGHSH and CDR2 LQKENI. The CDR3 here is CASSPPVVQGAGYTF. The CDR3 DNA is TGTGCCAGCTCACCACCGGTGGTCCAGGGGGCTGGCTACACCTTC.

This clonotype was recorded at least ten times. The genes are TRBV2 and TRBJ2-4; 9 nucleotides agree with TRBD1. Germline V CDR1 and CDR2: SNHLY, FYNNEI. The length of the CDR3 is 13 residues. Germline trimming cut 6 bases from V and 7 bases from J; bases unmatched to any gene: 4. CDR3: CASRRGQGNIQYF. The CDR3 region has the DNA TGTGCCAGCAGGAGAGGACAGGGGAACATTCAGTACTTC.

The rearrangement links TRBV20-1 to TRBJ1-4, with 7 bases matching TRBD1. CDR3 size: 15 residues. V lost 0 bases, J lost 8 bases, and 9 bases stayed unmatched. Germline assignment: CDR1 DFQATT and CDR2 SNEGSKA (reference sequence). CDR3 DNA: TGCAGTGCTAGAGATCCCGGGACAGAGGGCGAAAAACTGTTTTTT. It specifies CSARDPGTEGEKLFF.

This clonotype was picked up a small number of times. The CDR3 nucleotides read TGTGCCTGGACTCGCAGTGACGGAAACAGGGGTTCGGAGACGGAAGCTTTCTTT. This gives the protein CAWTRSDGNRGSETEAFF. This rearrangement joins TRBV30 to TRBJ1-1; 7 bases match TRBD1. After removal of 4 bases from V and 8 bases from J, the junction contained 25 bases not matched to a gene. This CDR3 has 18 residues. The germline gives CDR1 GTSNPN, CDR2 SVGIG (reference sequence).